Sequencing of this T cell receptor beta chain was carried out in a study of blood T cell repertoires in COVID-19. On the study more broadly: Collection of acute and convalescent COVID-19 samples took place in the United States, Italy and Spain. PBMCs, B-cell-depleted T cells, or T cells provided the cDNA or gDNA that made up the material.

In the original workflow: Reference gene primer amplification gave nucleated cell count estimates. Produced via immunoSEQ multiplex PCR; TCRdb's table is partial and in-frame only. The V and J calls and clone size come from that table; D and trimming were worked out from the DNA. There are approximately 240,000 clones in the sample; 75% to 90% occur only once, and about 3.1% lies in the top ten. Germline loops: CDR1 SGHNT, CDR2 YYREEE (reference sequence). This CDR3 is built from 15 residues. V dropped 3 bases and J dropped 2 bases, with 14 bases sitting between them. This rearrangement joins TRBV5-4 to TRBJ1-2, with D perhaps matching TRBD1 (6 bases). Sequencing input: peripheral blood. This sequence was found in a young woman who had recovered from COVID-19. This chain's CDR3 is CASSSLRTVNYGYTF. The CDR3 DNA sequence: TGTGCCAGCAGCTCTCTCAGGACAGTCAACTATGGCTACACCTTC.